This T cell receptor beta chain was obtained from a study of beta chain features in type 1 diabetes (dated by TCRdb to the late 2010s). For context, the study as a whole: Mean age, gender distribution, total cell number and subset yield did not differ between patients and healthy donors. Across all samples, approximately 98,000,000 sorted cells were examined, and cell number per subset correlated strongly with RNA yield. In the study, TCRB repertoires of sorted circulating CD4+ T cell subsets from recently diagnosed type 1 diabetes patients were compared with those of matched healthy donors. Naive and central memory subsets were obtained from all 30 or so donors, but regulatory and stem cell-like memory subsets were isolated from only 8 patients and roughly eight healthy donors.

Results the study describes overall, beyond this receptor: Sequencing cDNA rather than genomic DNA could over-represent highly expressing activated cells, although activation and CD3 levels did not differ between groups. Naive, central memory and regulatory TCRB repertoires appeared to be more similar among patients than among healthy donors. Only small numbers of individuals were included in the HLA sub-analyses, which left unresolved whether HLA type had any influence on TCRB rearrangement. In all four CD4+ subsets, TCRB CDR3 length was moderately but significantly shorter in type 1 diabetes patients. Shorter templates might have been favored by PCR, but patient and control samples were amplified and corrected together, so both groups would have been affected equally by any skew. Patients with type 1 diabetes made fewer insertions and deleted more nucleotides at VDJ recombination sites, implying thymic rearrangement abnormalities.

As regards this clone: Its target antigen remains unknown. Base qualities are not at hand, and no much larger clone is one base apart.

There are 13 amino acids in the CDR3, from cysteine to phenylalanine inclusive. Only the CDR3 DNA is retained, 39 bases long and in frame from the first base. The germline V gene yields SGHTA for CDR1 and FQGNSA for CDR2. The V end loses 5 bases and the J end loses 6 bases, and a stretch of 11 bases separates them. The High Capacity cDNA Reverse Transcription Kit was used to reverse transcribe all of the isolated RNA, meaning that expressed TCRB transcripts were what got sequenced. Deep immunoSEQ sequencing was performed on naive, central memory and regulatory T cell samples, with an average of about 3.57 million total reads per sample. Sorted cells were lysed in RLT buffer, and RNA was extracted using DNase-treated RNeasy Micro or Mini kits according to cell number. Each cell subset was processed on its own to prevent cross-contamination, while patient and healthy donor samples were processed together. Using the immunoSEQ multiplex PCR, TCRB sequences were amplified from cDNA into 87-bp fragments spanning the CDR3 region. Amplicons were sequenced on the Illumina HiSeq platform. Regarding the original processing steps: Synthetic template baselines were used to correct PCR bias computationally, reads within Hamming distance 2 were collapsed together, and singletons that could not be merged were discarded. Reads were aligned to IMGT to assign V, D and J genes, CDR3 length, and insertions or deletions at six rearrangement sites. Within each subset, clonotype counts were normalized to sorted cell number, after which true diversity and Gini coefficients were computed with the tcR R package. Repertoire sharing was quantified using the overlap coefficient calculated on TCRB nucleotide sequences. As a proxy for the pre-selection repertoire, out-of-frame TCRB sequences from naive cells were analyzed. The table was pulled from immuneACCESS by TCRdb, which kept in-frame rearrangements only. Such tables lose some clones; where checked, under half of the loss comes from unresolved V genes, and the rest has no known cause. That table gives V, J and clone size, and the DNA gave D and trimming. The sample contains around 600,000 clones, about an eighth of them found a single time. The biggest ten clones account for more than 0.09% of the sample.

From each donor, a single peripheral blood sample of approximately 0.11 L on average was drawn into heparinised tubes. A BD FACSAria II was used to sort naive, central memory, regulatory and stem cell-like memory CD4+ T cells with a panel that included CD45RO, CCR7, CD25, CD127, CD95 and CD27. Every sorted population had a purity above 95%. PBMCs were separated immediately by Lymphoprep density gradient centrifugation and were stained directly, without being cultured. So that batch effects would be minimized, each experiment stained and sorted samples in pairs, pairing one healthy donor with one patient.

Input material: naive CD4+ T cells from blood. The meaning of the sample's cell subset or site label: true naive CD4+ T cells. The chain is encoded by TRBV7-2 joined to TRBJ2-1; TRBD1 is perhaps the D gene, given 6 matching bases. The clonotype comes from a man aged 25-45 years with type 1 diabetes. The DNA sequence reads TGTGCCAGCAGCCAAACAGGGATCAATGAGCAGTTCTTC. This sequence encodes CASSQTGINEQFF.